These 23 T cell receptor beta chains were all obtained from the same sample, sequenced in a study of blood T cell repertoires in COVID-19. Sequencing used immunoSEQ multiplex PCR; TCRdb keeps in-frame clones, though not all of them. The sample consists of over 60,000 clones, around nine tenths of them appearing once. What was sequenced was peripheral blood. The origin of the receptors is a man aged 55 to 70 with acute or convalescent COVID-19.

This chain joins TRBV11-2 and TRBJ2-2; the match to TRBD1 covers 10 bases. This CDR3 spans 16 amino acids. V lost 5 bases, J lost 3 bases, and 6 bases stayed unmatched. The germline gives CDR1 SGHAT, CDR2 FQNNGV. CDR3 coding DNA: TGTGCCAGCAGCGCCTGGACAGGGGGTTACACCGGGGAGCTGTTTTTT. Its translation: CASSAWTGGYTGELFF.

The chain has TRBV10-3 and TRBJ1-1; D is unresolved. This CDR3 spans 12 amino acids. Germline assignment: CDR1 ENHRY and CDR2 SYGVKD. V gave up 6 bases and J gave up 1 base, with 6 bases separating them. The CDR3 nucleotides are TGTGCCATCAGCCCCGGGAACACTGAAGCTTTCTTT. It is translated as CAISPGNTEAFF.

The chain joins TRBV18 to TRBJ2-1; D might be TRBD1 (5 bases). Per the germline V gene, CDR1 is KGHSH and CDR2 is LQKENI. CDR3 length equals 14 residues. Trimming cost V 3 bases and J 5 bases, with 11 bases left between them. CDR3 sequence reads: CASSPPAGNNEQFF. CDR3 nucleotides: TGTGCCAGCTCACCTCCGGCAGGGAACAATGAGCAGTTCTTC.

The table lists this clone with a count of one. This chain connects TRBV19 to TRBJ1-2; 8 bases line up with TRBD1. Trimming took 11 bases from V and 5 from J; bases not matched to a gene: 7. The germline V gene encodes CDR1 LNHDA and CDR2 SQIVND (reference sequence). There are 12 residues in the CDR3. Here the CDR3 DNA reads TGTGCCGGGGCGGACAGGGATTATGGCTACACCTTC. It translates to CAGADRDYGYTF.

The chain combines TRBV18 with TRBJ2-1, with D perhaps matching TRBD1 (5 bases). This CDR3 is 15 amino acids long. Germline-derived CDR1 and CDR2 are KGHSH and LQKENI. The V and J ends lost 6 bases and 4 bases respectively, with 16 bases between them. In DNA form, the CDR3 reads TGTGCCAGCTCCCTATTCGACAGTTCTTACAATGAGCAGTTCTTC. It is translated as CASSLFDSSYNEQFF.

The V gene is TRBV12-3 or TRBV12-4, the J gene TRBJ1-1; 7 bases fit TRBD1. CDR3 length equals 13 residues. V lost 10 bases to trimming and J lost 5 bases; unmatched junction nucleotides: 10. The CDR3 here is CANGQGGRTEAFF. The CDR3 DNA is TGTGCCAACGGTCAGGGGGGTAGAACTGAAGCTTTCTTT.

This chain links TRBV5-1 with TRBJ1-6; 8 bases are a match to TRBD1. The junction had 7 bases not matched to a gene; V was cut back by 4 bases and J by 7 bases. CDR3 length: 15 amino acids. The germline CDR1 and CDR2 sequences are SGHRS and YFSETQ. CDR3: CASSLRTGGNSPLHF. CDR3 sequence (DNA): TGCGCCAGCAGCCTGCGTACAGGGGGAAATTCACCCCTCCACTTT.

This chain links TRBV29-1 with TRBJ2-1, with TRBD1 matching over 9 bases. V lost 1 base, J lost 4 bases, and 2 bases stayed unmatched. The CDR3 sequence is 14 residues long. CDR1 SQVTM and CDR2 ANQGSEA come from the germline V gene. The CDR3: CSVEGDRAYNEQFF. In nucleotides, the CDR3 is TGCAGCGTTGAAGGGGACAGGGCTTACAATGAGCAGTTCTTC.

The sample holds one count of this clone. The chain's CDR3 is CASSLAWRSNTEAFF. The CDR3 nucleotides are TGTGCCAGCAGCTTAGCATGGAGGTCGAACACTGAAGCTTTCTTT. The chain has TRBV11-2 and TRBJ1-1, with D unclear. Trimming took off 1 base at V and 1 base at J, with 10 bases between the two ends. The V gene's germline CDR1 is SGHAT and CDR2 FQNNGV. The CDR3 totals 15 residues.

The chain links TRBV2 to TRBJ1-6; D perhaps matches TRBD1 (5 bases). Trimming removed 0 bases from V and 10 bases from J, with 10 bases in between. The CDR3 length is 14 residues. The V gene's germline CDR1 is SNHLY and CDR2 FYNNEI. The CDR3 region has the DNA TGTGCCAGCAGTGAAGCCAGGGTATTATCACCCCTCCACTTT. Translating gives CASSEARVLSPLHF.

The CDR3 is CATSRARGDTEAFF. The CDR3 nucleotides read TGTGCCACCAGCAGAGCCAGGGGGGACACTGAAGCTTTCTTT. The J gene is TRBJ1-1, the V gene TRBV15; 7 bases line up with TRBD1. V lost 1 base and J lost 3; bases outside the gene matches: 2. Germline-derived CDR1 and CDR2 are LNHNV and YYDKDF (reference sequence). The CDR3 runs 14 residues.

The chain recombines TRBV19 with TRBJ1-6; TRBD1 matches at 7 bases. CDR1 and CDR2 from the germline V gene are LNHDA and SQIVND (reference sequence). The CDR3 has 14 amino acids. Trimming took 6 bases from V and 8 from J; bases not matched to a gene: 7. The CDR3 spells CASSAGQVYSPLHF. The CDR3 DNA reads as TGTGCCAGTAGCGCAGGACAGGTTTATTCACCCCTCCACTTT.

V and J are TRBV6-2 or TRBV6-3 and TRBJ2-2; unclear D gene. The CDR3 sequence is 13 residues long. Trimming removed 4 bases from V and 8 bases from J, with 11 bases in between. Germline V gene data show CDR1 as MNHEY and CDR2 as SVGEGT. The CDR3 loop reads CASSSLTAGELFF. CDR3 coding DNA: TGTGCCAGCAGTTCCCTAACTGCGGGGGAGCTGTTTTTT.

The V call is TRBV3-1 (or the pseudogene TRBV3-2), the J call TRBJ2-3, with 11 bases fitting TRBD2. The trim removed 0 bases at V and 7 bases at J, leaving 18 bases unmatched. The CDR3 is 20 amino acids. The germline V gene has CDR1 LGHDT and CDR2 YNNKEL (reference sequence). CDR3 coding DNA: TGTGCCAGCAGCCAAGAGGTAGCGGGGGGGCCGGAAACATTGGTAAATACGCAGTATTTT. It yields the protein CASSQEVAGGPETLVNTQYF.

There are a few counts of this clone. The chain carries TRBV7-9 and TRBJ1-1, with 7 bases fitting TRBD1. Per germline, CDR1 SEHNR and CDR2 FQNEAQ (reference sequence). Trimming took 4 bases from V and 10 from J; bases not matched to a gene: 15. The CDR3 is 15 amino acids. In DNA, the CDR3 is TGTGCCAGCAGCTCAAGAGCAAGAGGGGGCGAAGGAGCTTTCTTT. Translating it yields CASSSRARGGEGAFF.

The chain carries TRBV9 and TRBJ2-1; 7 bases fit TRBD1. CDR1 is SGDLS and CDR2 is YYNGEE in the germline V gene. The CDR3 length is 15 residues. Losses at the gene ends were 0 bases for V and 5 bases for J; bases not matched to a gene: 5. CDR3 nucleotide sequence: TGTGCCAGCAGCGTAGAAGGACAGGACAACAATGAGCAGTTCTTC. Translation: CASSVEGQDNNEQFF.

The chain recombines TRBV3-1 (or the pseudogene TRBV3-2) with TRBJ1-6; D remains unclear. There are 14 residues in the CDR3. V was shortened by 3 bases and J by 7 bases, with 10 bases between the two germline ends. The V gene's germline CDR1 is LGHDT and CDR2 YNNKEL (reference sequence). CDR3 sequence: CASSQEAGNSPLHF. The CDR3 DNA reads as TGTGCCAGCAGCCAGGAGGCGGGGAATTCACCCCTCCACTTT.

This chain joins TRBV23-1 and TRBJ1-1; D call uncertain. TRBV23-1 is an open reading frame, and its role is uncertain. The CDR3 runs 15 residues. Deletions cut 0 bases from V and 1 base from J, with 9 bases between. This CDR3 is CASSQSKRANTEAFF. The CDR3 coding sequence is TGCGCCAGCAGTCAATCGAAGAGGGCGAACACTGAAGCTTTCTTT.

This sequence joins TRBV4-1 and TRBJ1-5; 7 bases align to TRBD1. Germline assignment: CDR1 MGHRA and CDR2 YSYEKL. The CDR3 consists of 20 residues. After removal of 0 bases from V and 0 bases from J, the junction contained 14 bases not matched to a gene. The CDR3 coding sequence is TGCGCCAGCAGCCAAGAATGGACAGGAACCTATTACGGTAGCAATCAGCCCCAGCATTTT. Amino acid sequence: CASSQEWTGTYYGSNQPQHF.

CDR3 in amino acids: CASSLRTGDSGNTIYF. CDR3 coding DNA: TGTGCCAGCAGCCTTAGGACAGGTGACTCTGGAAACACCATATATTTT. This chain uses TRBV5-5 with TRBJ1-3; 7 positions match TRBD1. The CDR3 runs to 16 residues. The germline V gene has CDR1 SGHKS and CDR2 YYEKEE (reference sequence). V lost 4 bases to trimming and J lost 0 bases; unmatched junction nucleotides: 7.

The CDR3 loop reads CASSLKARGSYNSPLHF. CDR3 sequence (DNA): TGTGCCAGCAGCTTGAAGGCCAGGGGCTCCTATAATTCACCCCTCCACTTT. The gene calls are TRBV13 and TRBJ1-6; TRBD1 might be the D (6 bases). The V gene lost 3 bases and the J gene lost 0 bases, with 12 bases spanning the gap. Germline V gene sequence: CDR1 PRHDT, CDR2 FYEKMQ (reference sequence). CDR3 size: 17 residues.

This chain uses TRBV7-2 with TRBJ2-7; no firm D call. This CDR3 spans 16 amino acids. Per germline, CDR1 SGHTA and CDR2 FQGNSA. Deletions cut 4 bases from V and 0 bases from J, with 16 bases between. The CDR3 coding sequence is TGTGCCAGCAGCTCTAGAGGCATCGGAAGCTCCTACGAGCAGTACTTC. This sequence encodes CASSSRGIGSSYEQYF.

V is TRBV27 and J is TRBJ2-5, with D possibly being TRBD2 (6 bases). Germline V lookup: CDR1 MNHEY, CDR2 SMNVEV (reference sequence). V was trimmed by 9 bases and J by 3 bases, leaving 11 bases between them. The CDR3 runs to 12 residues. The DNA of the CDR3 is TGTGCCAGTGGGACTGTTAAAGAGACCCAGTACTTC. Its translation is CASGTVKETQYF.